This T cell receptor (beta chain) was captured in a study of T cell repertoires in cytomegalovirus infection. Study as a whole: It was recently identified HLA-C-restricted and well-studied HLA-B-restricted CMV epitopes that the study used. Public TCR beta signatures were indicative of both CMV infection and a matching HLA type.

Regarding the study as a whole: Summed frequency of shared TCR beta families picked out CMV carriers who also had the relevant HLA. Clonotypes of TCR beta that were HLA-C-restricted and CMV-specific dominated the ex vivo response.

V was shortened by 5 bases and J by 1 base, with 11 bases between the two germline ends. The length of the CDR3 is 14 residues. TCRdb used MiXCR to reprocess the reads, holding one entry per CDR3 protein. This sample has hundreds of thousands of distinct CDR3 sequences; under 55% occur once, and the top ten carry about 41%. A word on this clonotype: Its antigen is undetermined.

The gene calls are TRBV12-3 or TRBV12-4 and TRBJ1-1, with unresolved D. The source was cultured PBMCs, collected from culture after CMV antigen stimulation. This clonotype was obtained from a human donor in good health (CMV status not recorded). Some clones in this sample may be carry-over from other donors' samples. The CDR3 region has the DNA TGTGCCAGCAGTACCGGGCCGACGAACACTGAAGCTTTCTTT. Its protein is CASSTGPTNTEAFF.